The T cell receptor (beta chain) described here comes from a study of identical twins (dated by TCRdb to the mid-2010s). A note on the overall study: The study deep-sequenced TCR alpha and beta repertoires from monozygotic twins, unrelated adults of various ages and cord blood to test whether fetal clonotypes persist. Replicate twin experiments were performed at different times using different library preparation protocols to rule out contamination. Broad study findings and their caveats: Out-of-frame TCR alpha sequences shared between twins showed an excess of low generation-probability sequences compared with coincidental sharing between unrelated individuals. In monozygotic twins, recombination models systematically underestimated out-of-frame TCR alpha sharing, but the models matched the sharing seen between unrelated individuals. Because the same donors could not be followed over many years, the conclusions depended on cross-sectional statistical analysis. The excess sharing between twins in beta out-of-frame sequences was weaker because fewer shared sequences reduced the signal-to-noise ratio. Invariant T cells such as MAIT and iNKT could partly confound zero-insertion analyses, though diverse VJ usage argued against this for most clonotypes. Fewer insertions were carried by abundant cord blood beta clonotypes; a weaker similar trend was observed in young adult naive repertoires, while no such trend was observed in memory repertoires.

For this clonotype: Its recognized antigen is unknown. No much larger clonotype is one base removed from it; base qualities were not supplied.

The library relied on 5' RACE. Sequencing was performed on an Illumina HiSeq 2000. A universal primer binding site was introduced by template switching, and a unique molecular identifier was present in the final cDNA, enabling accurate counting of TCR cDNA molecules. Specific primers in the conserved constant-segment region were used to synthesize first-strand cDNA for TCR alpha and beta chains. To control for contamination, every cDNA library was double barcoded, receiving both a SMART-Mk sample barcode and Illumina barcodes. TruSeq adapter sequences and Illumina sample barcodes were added in two successive PCR steps. The Illumina HiSeq platform was used with custom primers to sequence TCR alpha and beta cDNA libraries. The study's own analysis went as follows. MiGEC processed the raw reads to extract unique molecular identifiers, while MiXCR was used to determine the CDR3 positions. For each individual, recombination models were inferred using an EM algorithm with the repgenHMM and IGoR tools. Shared clonotype analysis was performed with the tcR package in R, normalizing sharing by the product of cloneset sizes. Out-of-frame nonproductive sequences were analyzed to study raw recombination free of thymic and clonal selection effects. In-frame beta chains were kept once TCRdb had trimmed the public reads at Q25 with fastp and called clones with MiXCR. All rows with the same CDR3 protein become a single entry with the most common DNA and genes. The authors' filters were not applied to this entry. Present in this sample are under 900,000 distinct CDR3 sequences, 12% of which were seen just once. Roughly 1.5% of the sample rests with the top ten.

All donors were healthy Caucasians. The twin cohort consisted of three pairs of female monozygotic twins, all aged roughly 18 to 30 years. Peripheral blood mononuclear cells were the source from which RNA for the TCR libraries was isolated. The germline V gene specifies SQVTM as CDR1 and ANQGSEA as CDR2. Spanning cysteine to phenylalanine, the CDR3 consists of 16 amino acids. Here the CDR3 DNA is all that survives: 48 bases in frame from base 1. V is clipped by 7 bases and J by 2 bases, and the sequence between their germline boundaries is 21 bases long. These same records also appear under a second study, on yellow fever vaccine responses in identical twins. As the second publication notes: According to the authors, the vaccine-induced T cell response in identical twins seemed to be partly convergent and partly specific to each individual. In identical twins, the study followed T cell clones that responded to the vaccine with precision.

This chain joins TRBV29-1 to TRBJ2-1; the D region possibly corresponds to TRBD2 (5 bases align). Sample: PBMCs. The TCR was taken from a woman aged 18-29 years in good health. The CDR3 reads as follows: CSAPEEWESAYNEQFF. The DNA sequence follows: TGCAGCGCCCCCGAAGAATGGGAGTCCGCCTACAATGAGCAGTTCTTC.